The rows below give T cell receptor beta chains drawn from one sample of a study of multiple sclerosis patients with progressive multifocal leukoencephalopathy. TCRdb's table, derived via immunoSEQ multiplex PCR, lists solely in-frame clones and lacks some. The sample gives approximately 27,000 clones, 85% of which show up once; over 10% is in the top ten. Sample: PBMCs, taken from a patient treated with natalizumab. These TCRs come from a woman aged 25 to 39 with progressive multifocal leukoencephalopathy. The conserved cysteine and the conserved F or W are not part of the CDR3 here.

j_call v_call cdr3_aa
TRBJ1-2 TRBV10-3 ATSGLTAISGYT
TRBJ1-2 TRBV5-1 ASSFRAGQGNYGYT
TRBJ2-2 TRBV5-1 ASGVGTNTGELF
TRBJ2-7 TRBV7-9 ASSSLGRYEQY
TRBJ1-5 TRBV6-6 ASSYLRTGGNQPQH
TRBJ2-3 TRBV4-1 ASSHDPGVDTQY
TRBJ1-3 TRBV7-2 ASSRDGSGNTIY
TRBJ2-2 TRBV5-1 ASSLLGAGELF
TRBJ2-5 TRBV5-1 ASSAGPRETQY
TRBJ1-5 TRBV19 ASSMGTDKGSNQPQH
TRBJ2-1 TRBV4-2 ASSPVRGGVSYNEQF
TRBJ1-5 TRBV5-1 ASSSQSGQNYSNQPQH
TRBJ1-1 TRBV6-5 ASSYFPDSGTEAF
TRBJ2-1 TRBV19 ASGARDTYNEQF
TRBJ2-5 TRBV18 ASSPPSGKETQY
TRBJ1-2 TRBV9 ASSPERVYYGYT
TRBJ2-1 TRBV5-1 ASSPPSDSYNEQF
TRBJ2-3 TRBV6-4 ASSGLAGGLDTQY
TRBJ1-2 TRBV5-8 ASSLQLGAGYT
TRBJ2-7 TRBV7-3 ASSLSQQAEQY
TRBJ1-4 TRBV2 ASREDSWNEKLF
TRBJ1-2 TRBV19 ASSIRDRGLDGYT
TRBJ1-2 TRBV6-1 ASSASTGYGYT
TRBJ2-5 TRBV9 ASSALSGDRGKTQY
TRBJ2-1 TRBV5-1 ASSPRDQGLDEQF
TRBJ2-5 TRBV19 ASSTDRAQETQY
TRBJ2-2 TRBV5-1 ASSWAQGNTGELF
TRBJ2-7 TRBV4-2 ASSQEHYEQY
TRBJ2-4 TRBV30 AWRISQEIQY
TRBJ2-7 TRBV2 ASMSGQGHEQY
TRBJ2-1 TRBV9 ASSVGPREQF
TRBJ1-1 TRBV5-5 ASSLVGGNTEAF
- TRBV6-5 ASTFYEQY
TRBJ2-2 TRBV7-9 ASSLLQGAGELF
TRBJ2-1 TRBV27 ASSSGGVSYNEQF